What follows are 26 T cell receptor beta chains derived from one specimen sequenced in a study of T cells after yellow fever vaccination. Via MiXCR, TCRdb re-called the 5' RACE reads, giving one row per CDR3 protein. The data show some 250,000 distinct CDR3 sequences, approximately 3.6% seen once. The source material was PBMCs, sampled 15 days after the yellow fever booster vaccination. Source of these receptors: a young man who received the YFV17D yellow fever vaccine.

As regards this clonotype: One end of the junction is discordant with germline, which a read error may explain. V usage is TRBV5-6 and J usage is TRBJ2-7; tentative D call: TRBD1 (5 bases). Germline assignment: CDR1 SGHDT and CDR2 YYEEEE. This CDR3 region has 13 residues. CDR3 residues: CASRLAGSYEQYF. The CDR3 DNA sequence: TGTGCCAGCAGGTTGGCAGGGTCCTACGAGCAGTACTTC.

This clonotype has ten or more counts. In DNA form, the CDR3 reads TGTGCCAGCAGCGTAGAAGGGTTAGGCTACGAGCAGTACGTC. It codes for CASSVEGLGYEQYV. The V gene is TRBV9, the J gene TRBJ2-7; D is unclear. V shed 0 bases and J shed 3 bases, with 10 bases lying between them. The CDR3 totals 14 residues. Germline V gives CDR1 SGDLS, CDR2 YYNGEE.

This clonotype was counted many times. The V gene is TRBV9, the J gene TRBJ1-6; TRBD1 might be the D (6 bases). There are 15 residues in the CDR3. Germline V gene sequence: CDR1 SGDLS, CDR2 YYNGEE. The V end was cut by 0 bases, the J end by 7 bases, with 11 bases between. In DNA form, the CDR3 reads TGTGCCAGCAGCGTAGCGGCAGGGGAAAATTCACCCCTCCACTTT. Its translation: CASSVAAGENSPLHF.

The sample holds many counts of this clonotype. This chain links TRBV12-3 or TRBV12-4 with TRBJ1-4; D not resolved. The CDR3 runs 14 residues. V was clipped by 5 bases and J by 9 bases, with 16 bases between them. CDR3 loop: CASSTSVTLKKLFF. In nucleotides, the CDR3 is TGTGCCAGCAGTACTTCCGTTACTCTAAAAAAACTGTTTTTT.

Many counts were recorded for this clonotype. This chain links TRBV10-2 with TRBJ1-1; D may be TRBD1 (5 bases). The length of the CDR3 is 14 residues. CDR1 is WSHSY, CDR2 SAAADI, per germline. V dropped 7 bases and J dropped 0 bases, with 12 bases sitting between them. This CDR3 reads CASTMGRLNTEAFF. CDR3 DNA: TGCGCCAGCACGATGGGACGGCTGAACACTGAAGCTTTCTTT.

This clonotype has a count of ten or more. This chain connects TRBV7-6 to TRBJ2-7; a weak D match, TRBD2 (5 bases). The CDR3 totals 15 residues. V dropped 1 base and J dropped 3 bases, with 13 bases sitting between them. The germline V gene has CDR1 SGHVS and CDR2 FNYEAQ. The CDR3 spells CASSLGLARSYEQYF. In DNA, the CDR3 is TGTGCCAGCAGCTTAGGGCTAGCCCGTAGCTACGAGCAGTACTTC. Combining the CDR3 with reference TRBV7-6 and TRBJ2-7 gives the whole variable domain GAGVSQSPRYKVTKRGQDVALRCDPISGHVSLYWYRQALGQGPEFLTYFNYEAQQDKSGLPNDRFSAERPEGSISTLTIQRTEQRDSAMYRCASSLGLARSYEQYFGPGTRLTVT.

This clonotype was picked up many times. The chain employs TRBV12-3 or TRBV12-4 and TRBJ1-3; maybe TRBD1 (5 bases). CDR3 length equals 14 residues. Between the trimmed V and J ends, which lost 7 bases and 1 base, there was a span of 11 bases. The chain's CDR3 is CASTQGFSGNTIYF. In nucleotides, the CDR3 is TGTGCCAGCACTCAGGGCTTTTCTGGAAACACCATATATTTT.

This clonotype showed up many times. This chain links TRBV5-1 with TRBJ2-1, with D possibly being TRBD2 (7 bases). The length of the CDR3 is 13 residues. Trimming removed 2 bases at V and 6 bases at J, with 9 bases between. CDR1 and CDR2 from the germline V gene are SGHRS and YFSETQ. The CDR3 protein is CASSFGGLNEQFF. CDR3 bases: TGCGCCAGCAGCTTCGGGGGGCTCAATGAGCAGTTCTTC.

This clonotype was observed at least ten times. The V gene is TRBV5-1, the J gene TRBJ2-7; D remains ambiguous. Germline values: CDR1 SGHRS, CDR2 YFSETQ. The CDR3 sequence is 14 residues long. Trimming removed 4 bases at V and 0 bases at J, with 11 bases between. CDR3 sequence reads: CASSPERSSYEQYF. DNA for the CDR3: TGCGCCAGCAGCCCGGAGAGAAGCTCCTACGAGCAGTACTTC.

This clonotype was picked up many times. The gene calls are TRBV12-3 or TRBV12-4 and TRBJ1-2; D not resolved. V dropped 3 bases and J dropped 7 bases, with 12 bases sitting between them. The CDR3 consists of 13 residues. In DNA, the CDR3 is TGTGCCAGCAGTTTCCGAGGACTGTTTGGCTACACCTTC. This codes for CASSFRGLFGYTF.

This clonotype occurred many times. This sequence joins TRBV6-2 or TRBV6-3 and TRBJ1-2; D unclear. Trimming took 3 bases from V and 8 from J, leaving 16 bases between them. Germline CDR1 is MNHEY and CDR2 is SVGEGT. The CDR3 is 14 amino acids. The CDR3 DNA follows: TGTGCCAGCAGTTATTCCTCGGAGATCGGCGGCTACACCTTC. Translating gives CASSYSSEIGGYTF.

This clonotype was counted at least ten times. The chain couples TRBV5-1 to TRBJ2-4, with no clear D. Germline loops: CDR1 SGHRS, CDR2 YFSETQ. V was trimmed by 4 bases and J by 1 base, leaving 12 bases between them. CDR3 size: 15 residues. CDR3: CASSPGTVAKNIQYF. The CDR3 DNA follows: TGCGCCAGCAGCCCAGGTACTGTGGCCAAAAACATTCAGTACTTC.

In this sample, this clonotype turned up many times. This sequence joins TRBV24-1 and TRBJ2-5, with 12 positions matching TRBD2. The J segment lost 1 base and the V segment lost 2 bases, leaving 4 bases of the junction unmatched. The length of the CDR3 is 17 residues. Germline lookup yields CDR1 KGHDR and CDR2 SFDVKD. CDR3 coding DNA: TGTGCCACCAGTGATTGGGGGACTAGCGGGCTCCAAGAGACCCAGTACTTC. Protein product: CATSDWGTSGLQETQYF.

The table lists this clonotype with many counts. CDR3 sequence: CASSDDAEHYGYTF. DNA for the CDR3: TGTGCCAGCAGCGATGACGCGGAACACTATGGCTACACCTTC. This sequence joins TRBV9 and TRBJ1-2; D unresolved. CDR3 size: 14 residues. The V gene lost 3 bases and the J gene lost 3 bases, with 12 bases spanning the gap. CDR1 and CDR2 from the germline V gene are SGDLS and YYNGEE.

There are many counts of this clonotype. The chain couples TRBV12-3 or TRBV12-4 to TRBJ2-3, with 7 positions matching TRBD2. The CDR3 contains 15 residues. J lost 4 bases, V lost 1 base, and 5 bases had no gene match. CDR3 nucleotide sequence: TGTGCCAGCAGTTTAGGGACTAGAGGGCCAGATACGCAGTATTTT. It translates to CASSLGTRGPDTQYF.

In this sample, this clonotype turned up many times. The genes are TRBV24-1 and TRBJ2-3; TRBD2 aligns across 11 bases. CDR3 size: 17 residues. From germline, CDR1 is KGHDR and CDR2 SFDVKD. With 4 bases clipped from V and 2 bases from J, the junction kept 7 bases outside the gene matches. The CDR3 DNA sequence: TGTGCCACCAGTGACACCCCTAGCGGGGGGTCCACAGATACGCAGTATTTT. Translating it yields CATSDTPSGGSTDTQYF.

This clonotype occurred many times. The chain joins TRBV27 to TRBJ2-7, with D uncertain. V lost 6 bases, J lost 3 bases, and 15 bases lay in between. Germline V CDR1 and CDR2: MNHEY, SMNVEV (reference sequence). This CDR3 is built from 14 residues. The CDR3 is CASSRSTPYYEQYV. The DNA of the CDR3 is TGTGCCAGCAGCCGTTCGACCCCCTACTACGAGCAGTACGTC.

This clonotype was seen a handful of times. This chain joins TRBV5-4 and TRBJ2-1; TRBD1 aligns across 10 bases. This CDR3 spans 15 amino acids. Germline trimming cut 4 bases from V and 14 bases from J; bases unmatched to any gene: 15. The germline V gene encodes CDR1 SGHNT and CDR2 YYREEE (reference sequence). In DNA, the CDR3 is TGTGCCAGCAGCACCGGGACAGGGGAGTCGAGGTTGGAGTTCTTC. Protein product: CASSTGTGESRLEFF. The entire variable domain, with the rest obtained from reference TRBV5-4 and TRBJ2-1, is as follows: ETGVTQSPTHLIKTRGQQVTLRCSSQSGHNTVSWYQQALGQGPQFIFQYYREEENGRGNFPPRFSGLQFPNYSSELNVNALELDDSALYLCASSTGTGESRLEFFGPGTRLTVL.

In this sample, this clonotype turned up many times. The chain uses TRBV20-1 and TRBJ1-1; tentatively, D is TRBD1 (5 bases). The CDR3 is made up of 13 amino acids. Trimming took 3 bases from V and 5 from J, leaving 13 bases between them. CDR1 DFQATT and CDR2 SNEGSKA come from the germline V gene (reference sequence). In DNA, the CDR3 is TGCAGTGCTAGCCAGGGTAGTGCGACTGAAGCTTTCTTT. It codes for CSASQGSATEAFF.

Ten or more counts support this clonotype. The chain has TRBV4-3 and TRBJ2-1, with unresolved D. The ends were cut back, 3 bases at V and 0 bases at J, with 9 bases in the middle. Germline values: CDR1 LGHNA, CDR2 YSLEER. The CDR3 totals 15 residues. The CDR3 coding sequence is TGCGCCAGCAGCCAGGACCCCAGCTCCTACAATGAGCAGTTCTTC. It specifies CASSQDPSSYNEQFF.

This clonotype was found many times. The chain joins TRBV11-1 to TRBJ2-4; TRBD1 agrees at 9 bases. Germline CDR1 and CDR2: SGHAT and FQDESV (reference sequence). J was trimmed by 6 bases and V by 5 bases; bases with no gene match: 8. The CDR3 sequence is 15 residues long. The CDR3 here is CASSPQGARANIQYF. The CDR3 DNA is TGTGCCAGCAGCCCACAGGGGGCGCGGGCAAACATTCAGTACTTC.

This clonotype was found many times. The chain recombines TRBV28 with TRBJ1-5; TRBD1 aligns across 10 bases. Germline trimming cut 4 bases from V and 3 bases from J; bases unmatched to any gene: 3. There are 15 residues in the CDR3. The germline V gene encodes CDR1 MDHEN and CDR2 SYDVKM. CDR3 protein: CASSSTGGLNQPQHF. The CDR3 nucleotides read TGTGCCAGCAGTTCGACAGGGGGCCTCAATCAGCCCCAGCATTTT.

This clonotype was seen many times. The V call is TRBV11-2, the J call TRBJ1-1, with D hard to call. V was trimmed by 0 bases and J by 4 bases, leaving 18 bases between them. The germline gives CDR1 SGHAT, CDR2 FQNNGV. This CDR3 is 17 amino acids long. CDR3 nucleotides: TGTGCCAGCAGCTTAGATCGTCGGGGAATTCGTAGCACTGAAGCTTTCTTT. Protein: CASSLDRRGIRSTEAFF.

This clonotype was detected only a few times. This sequence joins TRBV4-3 and TRBJ2-1; the D call may be TRBD1 or TRBD2 (7 bases each). Trimming removed 0 bases at V and 9 bases at J, with 18 bases between. Germline V gene data show CDR1 as LGHNA and CDR2 as YSLEER. This CDR3 spans 16 amino acids. The CDR3 DNA follows: TGCGCCAGCAGCCAAGATCCAGGGGGGGCTGGGGGTGAGCAGTTCTTC. Its translation is CASSQDPGGAGGEQFF.

This clonotype was observed at least ten times. The V and J genes are TRBV6-2 or TRBV6-3 and TRBJ1-5; D is possibly TRBD1 (6 bases). Trimming left V 9 bases short and J 0 bases short, with 12 bases between. The germline V gene has CDR1 MNHEY and CDR2 SVGEGT. The length of the CDR3 is 14 residues. CDR3 sequence reads: CARHDRTSNQPQHF. Here the CDR3 DNA reads TGTGCCAGACATGACAGGACTAGCAATCAGCCCCAGCATTTT.

This clonotype was seen a few times. This sequence joins TRBV6-5 and TRBJ2-7; D is perhaps TRBD1 or TRBD2 (6 bases each). The V gene lost 3 bases and the J gene lost 6 bases, with 12 bases spanning the gap. Germline assignment: CDR1 MNHEY and CDR2 SVGAGI. CDR3 length: 13 amino acids. The CDR3 loop reads CASSYSSGAEQYF. Here the CDR3 DNA reads TGTGCCAGCAGTTATTCCTCGGGGGCCGAGCAGTACTTC.